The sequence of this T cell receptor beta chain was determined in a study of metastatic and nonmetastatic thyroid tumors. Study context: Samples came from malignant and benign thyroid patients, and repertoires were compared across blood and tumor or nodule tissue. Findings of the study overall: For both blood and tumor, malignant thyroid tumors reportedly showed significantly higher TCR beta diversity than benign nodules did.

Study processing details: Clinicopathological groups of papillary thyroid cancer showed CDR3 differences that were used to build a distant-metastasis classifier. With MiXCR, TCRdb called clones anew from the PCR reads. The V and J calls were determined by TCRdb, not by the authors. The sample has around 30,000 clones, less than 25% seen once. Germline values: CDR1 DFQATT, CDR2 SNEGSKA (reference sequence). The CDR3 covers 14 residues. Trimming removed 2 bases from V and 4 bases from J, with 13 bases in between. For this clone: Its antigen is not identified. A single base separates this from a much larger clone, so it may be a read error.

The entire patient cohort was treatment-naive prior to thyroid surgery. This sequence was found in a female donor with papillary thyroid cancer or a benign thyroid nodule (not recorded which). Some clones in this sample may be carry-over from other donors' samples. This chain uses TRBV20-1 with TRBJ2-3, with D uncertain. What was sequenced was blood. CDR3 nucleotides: TGCAGTGCTAGACATCATTATCCCGCAGATACGCAGTATTTT. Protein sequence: CSARHHYPADTQYF.